The present T cell receptor (beta chain) was sequenced within a study of a mutant IDH1 vaccine in newly diagnosed glioma. As for the study in general: Sex among treated patients split around 62% male, roughly 38% female; mean age was around 40 years.

Trimming took off 6 bases at V and 2 bases at J, with 14 bases between the two ends. In germline, CDR1 is MNHEY, CDR2 SVGAGI. This CDR3 comprises 15 residues. About this clone itself: Antigen specificity is unknown.

Time point here: week 5, during vaccination. Vaccine doses each comprised 300 ug of mutant IDH1 20-mer peptide, with topical imiquimod. New WHO grade 3 or 4 IDH1-mutant, ATRX-lost astrocytomas were present in all donors. Repertoires were generated with immunoSEQ multiplex PCR, while TCRdb's copy carries only in-frame clones and drops some. The data show tens of thousands of clones, approximately 85% seen once. This chain joins TRBV6-5 and TRBJ2-1, with D maybe TRBD2 (5 bases). This TCR was recovered from a man between 35 and 55 years old with glioma. The sample consisted of PBMCs, taken from a glioma patient whose treatment included an IDH1 peptide vaccine. The CDR3 loop is CASRRTSLTYNEQFF. The DNA of the CDR3 is TGTGCCAGCAGACGGACTTCCTTGACCTACAATGAGCAGTTCTTC.